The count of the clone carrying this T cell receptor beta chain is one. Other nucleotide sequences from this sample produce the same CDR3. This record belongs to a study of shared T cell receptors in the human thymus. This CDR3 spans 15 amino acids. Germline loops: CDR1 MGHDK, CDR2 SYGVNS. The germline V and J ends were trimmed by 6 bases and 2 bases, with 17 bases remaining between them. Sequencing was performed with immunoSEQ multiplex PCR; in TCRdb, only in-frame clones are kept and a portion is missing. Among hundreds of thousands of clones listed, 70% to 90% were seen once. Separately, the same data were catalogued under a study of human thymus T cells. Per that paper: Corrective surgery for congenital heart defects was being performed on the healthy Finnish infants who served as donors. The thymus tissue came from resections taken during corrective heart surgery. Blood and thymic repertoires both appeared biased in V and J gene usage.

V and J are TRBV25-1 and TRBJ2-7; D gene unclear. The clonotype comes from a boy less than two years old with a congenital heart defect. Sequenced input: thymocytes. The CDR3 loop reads CASRPSGQGTYEQYF. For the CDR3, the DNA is TGTGCCAGCAGGCCCTCGGGTCAAGGTACCTACGAGCAGTACTTC.